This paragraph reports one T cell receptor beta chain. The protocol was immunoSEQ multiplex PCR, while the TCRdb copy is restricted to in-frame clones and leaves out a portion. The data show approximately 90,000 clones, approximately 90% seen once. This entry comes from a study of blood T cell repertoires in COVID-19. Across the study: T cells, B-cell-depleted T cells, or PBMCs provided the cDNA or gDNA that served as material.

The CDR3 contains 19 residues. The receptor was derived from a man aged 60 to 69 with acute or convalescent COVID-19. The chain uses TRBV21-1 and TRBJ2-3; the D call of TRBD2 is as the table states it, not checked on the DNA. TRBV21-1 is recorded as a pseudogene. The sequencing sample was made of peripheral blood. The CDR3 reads CASSKGDSGGAIGVDTQYF. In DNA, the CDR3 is TGTGCCAGCAGCAAAGGTGATAGCGGGGGGGCCATAGGGGTAGATACGCAGTATTTT.